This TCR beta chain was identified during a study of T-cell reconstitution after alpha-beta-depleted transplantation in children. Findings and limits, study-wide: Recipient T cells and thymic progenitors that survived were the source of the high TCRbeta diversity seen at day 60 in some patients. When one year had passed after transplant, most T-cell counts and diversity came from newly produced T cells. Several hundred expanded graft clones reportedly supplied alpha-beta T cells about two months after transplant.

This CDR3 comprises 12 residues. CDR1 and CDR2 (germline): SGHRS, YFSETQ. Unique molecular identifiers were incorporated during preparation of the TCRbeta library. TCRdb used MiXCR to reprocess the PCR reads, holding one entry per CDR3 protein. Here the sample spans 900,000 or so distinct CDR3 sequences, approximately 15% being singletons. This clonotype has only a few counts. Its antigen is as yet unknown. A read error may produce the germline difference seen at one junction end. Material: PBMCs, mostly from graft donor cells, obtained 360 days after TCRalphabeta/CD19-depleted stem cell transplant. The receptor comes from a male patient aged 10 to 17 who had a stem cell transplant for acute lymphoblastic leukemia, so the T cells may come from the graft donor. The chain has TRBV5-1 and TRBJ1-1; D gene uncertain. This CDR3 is CASSPVGDGHSF. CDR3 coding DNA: TGCGCCAGCAGCCCCGTCGGAGACGGGCATTCCTTT.